Presented here are 4 T cell receptor beta chains from one specimen sequenced in a study of blood T cell repertoires in COVID-19. Clones were sequenced by immunoSEQ multiplex PCR, and TCRdb holds only the in-frame ones, with some missing. The sample holds about 270,000 clones, around 86% seen once. The specimen sequenced was peripheral blood. Receptors were obtained from a woman in her sixties or seventies with active or convalescent COVID-19.

This clone was recorded once. The chain couples TRBV5-1 to TRBJ2-3; D might be TRBD1 (5 bases). Germline V gene lookup returns CDR1 SGHRS and CDR2 YFSETQ. This CDR3 has 15 residues. The V gene lost 4 bases and the J gene lost 1 base, with 13 bases spanning the gap. The CDR3 nucleotides are TGCGCCAGCAGCATAGGACACGGTCGCACAGATACGCAGTATTTT. Residues: CASSIGHGRTDTQYF. The full variable domain, its missing parts supplied by reference TRBV5-1 and TRBJ2-3, is KAGVTQTPRYLIKTRGQQVTLSCSPISGHRSVSWYQQTPGQGLQFLFEYFSETQRNKGNFPGRFSGRQFSNSRSEMNVSTLELGDSALYLCASSIGHGRTDTQYFGPGTRLTVL.

This chain uses TRBV30 with TRBJ2-3; the D gene is possibly TRBD2 (5 bases). Trimming removed 2 bases at V and 0 bases at J, with 6 bases between. CDR1 and CDR2 from the germline V gene are GTSNPN and SVGIG (reference sequence). The CDR3 spans 13 residues. CDR3 in amino acids: CAWSRTSTDTQYF. Here the CDR3 DNA reads TGTGCCTGGAGTCGGACTAGCACAGATACGCAGTATTTT.

CDR3 bases: TGTGCCAGTACCAGTGTCCGGGTCGGAAATGAGCAGTTCTTC. Translated: CASTSVRVGNEQFF. The chain carries TRBV19 and TRBJ2-1; D remains unclear. CDR1 is LNHDA, CDR2 SQIVND, per germline (reference sequence). CDR3 size: 14 residues. V lost 7 bases and J lost 7, with 17 bases in between.

The chain employs TRBV11-2 and TRBJ2-5, with 9 bases that match TRBD1. V shed 5 bases and J 5 bases; nucleotides not matched to a gene: 3. CDR1 SGHAT and CDR2 FQNNGV come from the germline V gene. CDR3 length equals 13 residues. The CDR3 nucleotides are TGTGCCAGCAGCCAAGACAGGGGGGAGACCCAGTACTTC. Translation: CASSQDRGETQYF.